This is a list of T cell receptor beta chains from one sample in a study of T cell clonotyping in hematopoietic cell transplantation. Libraries were prepared by immunoSEQ multiplex PCR; TCRdb keeps only in-frame clonotypes and omits some of them. This sample yields tens of thousands of clones, of which roughly 96% are seen a single time; roughly 0.9% belongs to the top ten. The sample taken for sequencing was peripheral blood mononuclear cells. The source of these receptors is a man aged 25 to 40 in good health. Some clones in this sample may be carry-over from other donors' samples. Both conserved end residues are part of each CDR3. Fields, in order: D gene, J gene, V gene, clone size, CDR3 DNA, CDR3 protein. D genes are given only for firm matches. The size field is filled for only some rows; it gives once, few, many or a size class.

d_gene: NA
j_gene: TRBJ1-1
v_gene: TRBV29-1
abundance: once
CDR3nt: TGCAGCATAACGGGCCCCCTGGGAACTGAAGCTTTCTTT
CDR3aa: CSITGPLGTEAFF

d_gene: TRBD1
j_gene: TRBJ2-3
v_gene: TRBV27
abundance: NA
CDR3nt: TGTGCCAGCAGCGTCCAGGGGGCGCCCCTAGATACGCAGTATTTT
CDR3aa: CASSVQGAPLDTQYF

d_gene: NA
j_gene: TRBJ1-1
v_gene: TRBV4-3
abundance: once
CDR3nt: TGCGCCAGCAGCCAAGGACAGGAAGCTTTCTTT
CDR3aa: CASSQGQEAFF

d_gene: TRBD2
j_gene: TRBJ2-3
v_gene: TRBV29-1
abundance: NA
CDR3nt: TGCAGCGTTGAAGGTCTAGCGGGGGCCGAAAAAAACACAGATACGCAGTATTTT
CDR3aa: CSVEGLAGAEKNTDTQYF

d_gene: TRBD1
j_gene: TRBJ2-7
v_gene: TRBV6-1
abundance: NA
CDR3nt: TGTGCCAGCAAGGGACAGGGCTACGAGCAGTACTTC
CDR3aa: CASKGQGYEQYF

d_gene: NA
j_gene: TRBJ2-2
v_gene: TRBV7-9
abundance: NA
CDR3nt: TGTGCCAGCAGCTTAGTGGGTTCGAACACCGGGGAGCTGTTTTTT
CDR3aa: CASSLVGSNTGELFF

d_gene: NA
j_gene: TRBJ1-4
v_gene: TRBV25-1
abundance: once
CDR3nt: TGTGCCAGCAGGCAGGGCCCGAATGAAAAACTGTTTTTT
CDR3aa: CASRQGPNEKLFF

d_gene: NA
j_gene: TRBJ2-7
v_gene: TRBV6-1
abundance: NA
CDR3nt: TGTGCCAGCAGTTCCCGGGACGGCCCCTACGAGCAGTACTTC
CDR3aa: CASSSRDGPYEQYF

d_gene: NA
j_gene: TRBJ2-3
v_gene: TRBV7-6
abundance: once
CDR3nt: TGTGCCAGCAGCTTAGACCCCCTGACCCGGGATACGCAGTATTTT
CDR3aa: CASSLDPLTRDTQYF

d_gene: TRBD2
j_gene: TRBJ2-1
v_gene: TRBV10-1
abundance: NA
CDR3nt: TGCGCCAGCAGTAGGGCGGGAGAGGGTGAGCAGTTCTTC
CDR3aa: CASSRAGEGEQFF

d_gene: NA
j_gene: TRBJ1-5
v_gene: TRBV6-6
abundance: NA
CDR3nt: TGTGCCAGCAGCCCCCCGGGGGGGGGCAATCAGCCCCAGCATTTT
CDR3aa: CASSPPGGGNQPQHF

d_gene: TRBD1
j_gene: TRBJ1-2
v_gene: TRBV25-1
abundance: NA
CDR3nt: TGTGCCAGCAGTAGCAGGGGGACAAAATCTGGCTACACCTTC
CDR3aa: CASSSRGTKSGYTF

d_gene: TRBD1
j_gene: TRBJ1-1
v_gene: TRBV12-5
abundance: NA
CDR3nt: TGTGCTAGTGGTTTGTCAGACAGGGCCACTGAAGCTTTCTTT
CDR3aa: CASGLSDRATEAFF

d_gene: TRBD2
j_gene: TRBJ2-5
v_gene: TRBV7-3
abundance: NA
CDR3nt: TGTGCCAGCAGCTCCCTGCGTAGCGGGGGGCAAGAGACCCAGTACTTC
CDR3aa: CASSSLRSGGQETQYF

d_gene: TRBD1
j_gene: TRBJ1-1
v_gene: TRBV5-6
abundance: NA
CDR3nt: TGTGCCAGCAGTTCGGACAGGGGAGTCACTGAAGCTTTCTTT
CDR3aa: CASSSDRGVTEAFF

d_gene: NA
j_gene: TRBJ2-7
v_gene: TRBV5-6
abundance: NA
CDR3nt: TGTGCCAGCAGCTCCCAGGGCTACGAGCAGTACTTC
CDR3aa: CASSSQGYEQYF

d_gene: NA
j_gene: TRBJ2-2
v_gene: TRBV5-8
abundance: NA
CDR3nt: TGTGCCAGCAGCGACACCGGGGAGCTGTTTTTT
CDR3aa: CASSDTGELFF

d_gene: NA
j_gene: TRBJ1-5
v_gene: TRBV6-6
abundance: NA
CDR3nt: TGTGCCAGCAGTTTGGAACAGAATCAGCCCCAGCATTTT
CDR3aa: CASSLEQNQPQHF

d_gene: TRBD1
j_gene: TRBJ2-7
v_gene: TRBV27
abundance: NA
CDR3nt: TGTGCCAGCAGTCCTAGCCCCGGGACAGGGTGGGGGGGTCTGAAGGAGCAGTACTTC
CDR3aa: CASSPSPGTGWGGLKEQYF

d_gene: NA
j_gene: TRBJ1-3
v_gene: TRBV14
abundance: few
CDR3nt: TGTGCCAGCAGCCAAGTTTGGGACACCATATATTTT
CDR3aa: CASSQVWDTIYF

d_gene: TRBD1
j_gene: TRBJ2-7
v_gene: TRBV6-5
abundance: NA
CDR3nt: TGTGCCAGCAGCCAACAGGGGGCTATCTACGAGCAGTACTTC
CDR3aa: CASSQQGAIYEQYF

d_gene: NA
j_gene: TRBJ2-1
v_gene: TRBV6-4
abundance: once
CDR3nt: TGTGCCAGCAGTGACTCCGCCGTCGACTTCGAGCAGTTCTTC
CDR3aa: CASSDSAVDFEQFF

d_gene: TRBD2
j_gene: TRBJ2-5
v_gene: TRBV7-2
abundance: NA
CDR3nt: TGTGCCAGCAGCTTCCCTAGCGGGAATGGGGAGACCCAGTACTTC
CDR3aa: CASSFPSGNGETQYF

d_gene: NA
j_gene: TRBJ1-3
v_gene: TRBV7-6
abundance: NA
CDR3nt: TGTGCCAGCAGCTTCGGGTTCGGGTCTGGAAACACCATATATTTT
CDR3aa: CASSFGFGSGNTIYF

d_gene: TRBD2
j_gene: TRBJ2-7
v_gene: TRBV6-4
abundance: NA
CDR3nt: TGTGCCAGCAGTGACTCTGGGCCTAGCGGGAGCTACGAGCAGTACTTC
CDR3aa: CASSDSGPSGSYEQYF

d_gene: TRBD1
j_gene: TRBJ2-7
v_gene: TRBV6-5
abundance: NA
CDR3nt: TGTGCCAGCAGAAGGGACAGGGGCCCCTACGAGCAGTACTTC
CDR3aa: CASRRDRGPYEQYF

d_gene: TRBD1
j_gene: TRBJ2-5
v_gene: TRBV2
abundance: NA
CDR3nt: TGTGCCAGCAGACTCGGACAGGGGGAGACCCAGTACTTC
CDR3aa: CASRLGQGETQYF

d_gene: TRBD2
j_gene: TRBJ2-7
v_gene: TRBV5-1
abundance: NA
CDR3nt: TGCGCCAGCAGCTTTATAGCGGGGGGCCTAGGTTCCTCCTACGAGCAGTACTTC
CDR3aa: CASSFIAGGLGSSYEQYF

d_gene: TRBD2
j_gene: TRBJ2-7
v_gene: TRBV11-3
abundance: NA
CDR3nt: TGTGCCAGCAGCTTTGAGGGGCCTAGCGGGACCTACGAGCAGTACTTC
CDR3aa: CASSFEGPSGTYEQYF

d_gene: NA
j_gene: TRBJ1-2
v_gene: TRBV5-6
abundance: NA
CDR3nt: TGTGCCAGCAGCTTGGGCGGTGTGGGGGATACCTTC
CDR3aa: CASSLGGVGDTF

d_gene: TRBD1
j_gene: TRBJ1-1
v_gene: TRBV7-3
abundance: NA
CDR3nt: TGTGCCAGCAGCTTAAACCGACAGGGGGACACTGAAGCTTTCTTT
CDR3aa: CASSLNRQGDTEAFF

d_gene: NA
j_gene: TRBJ2-5
v_gene: TRBV30
abundance: once
CDR3nt: TGTGCCTGGGGGAGCTCCGGGACTCCAGTACGAGAGACCCAGTACTTC
CDR3aa: CAWGSSGTPVRETQYF

d_gene: NA
j_gene: TRBJ1-3
v_gene: TRBV19
abundance: NA
CDR3nt: TGTGCCAGTAAAGGCAGGCCCACCTCGGACACCATATATTTT
CDR3aa: CASKGRPTSDTIYF

d_gene: NA
j_gene: TRBJ2-7
v_gene: TRBV6-5
abundance: NA
CDR3nt: TGTGCCAGCAGTTACAAAATTGACTACGAGCAGTACTTC
CDR3aa: CASSYKIDYEQYF

d_gene: NA
j_gene: TRBJ2-3
v_gene: TRBV12-5
abundance: NA
CDR3nt: TGTGCTAGTGGTTTGGTACTAGTCACCCAGAGGATAGATACGCAGTATTTT
CDR3aa: CASGLVLVTQRIDTQYF

d_gene: NA
j_gene: TRBJ2-2
v_gene: TRBV6-4
abundance: NA
CDR3nt: TGTGCCAGCAGTGACCCGGCCCGCTGGGGGACCGGGGAGCTGTTTTTT
CDR3aa: CASSDPARWGTGELFF

d_gene: NA
j_gene: TRBJ1-1
v_gene: TRBV7-9
abundance: once
CDR3nt: TGTGCCAGCAGCAGGACGGCATGGGACTTTGAAGCTTTCTTT
CDR3aa: CASSRTAWDFEAFF

d_gene: NA
j_gene: TRBJ2-2
v_gene: TRBV5-8
abundance: once
CDR3nt: TGTGCCAGCAGCTTGGTGAGAACCGGTACCGGGGAGCTGTTTTTT
CDR3aa: CASSLVRTGTGELFF

d_gene: NA
j_gene: TRBJ1-4
v_gene: TRBV5-8
abundance: NA
CDR3nt: TGTGCCAGCAGCGGGGTCTCTAATGAAAAACTGTTTTTT
CDR3aa: CASSGVSNEKLFF

d_gene: NA
j_gene: TRBJ1-4
v_gene: TRBV27
abundance: NA
CDR3nt: TGTGCCAGCAGTCCAGAACAGGTTTCGGCTAATGAAAAACTGTTTTTT
CDR3aa: CASSPEQVSANEKLFF

d_gene: NA
j_gene: TRBJ2-2
v_gene: TRBV4-2
abundance: once
CDR3nt: TGTGCCAGCACCCAACTACTTAACCCCACCGGGGAGCTGTTTTTT
CDR3aa: CASTQLLNPTGELFF

d_gene: NA
j_gene: TRBJ2-2
v_gene: TRBV6-1
abundance: NA
CDR3nt: TGTGCCAGCAGTGAAGTTGGGGGGTGGGACACCGGGGAGCTGTTTTTT
CDR3aa: CASSEVGGWDTGELFF

d_gene: NA
j_gene: TRBJ1-5
v_gene: TRBV19
abundance: NA
CDR3nt: TGTGCCAGCCACATTAAGACAGGCGGCTTTCAGCCCCAGCATTTT
CDR3aa: CASHIKTGGFQPQHF

d_gene: TRBD1
j_gene: TRBJ2-3
v_gene: TRBV14
abundance: NA
CDR3nt: TGTGCCAGCAGTTCCGGGACAGCAATTACAGATACGCAGTATTTT
CDR3aa: CASSSGTAITDTQYF

d_gene: NA
j_gene: TRBJ1-1
v_gene: TRBV4-1
abundance: NA
CDR3nt: TGCGCCAGCAGCCAAGACTCGGGGGTGAACACTGAAGCTTTCTTT
CDR3aa: CASSQDSGVNTEAFF

d_gene: NA
j_gene: TRBJ2-5
v_gene: TRBV30
abundance: NA
CDR3nt: TGTGCCTCAGGGGCCGAGATGTGGGAGACCCAGTACTTC
CDR3aa: CASGAEMWETQYF

d_gene: NA
j_gene: TRBJ2-3
v_gene: TRBV11-3
abundance: NA
CDR3nt: TGTGCCAGCAGTCGGGGCCGGGCCGTAGATACGCAGTATTTT
CDR3aa: CASSRGRAVDTQYF

d_gene: NA
j_gene: TRBJ2-7
v_gene: TRBV5-6
abundance: NA
CDR3nt: TGTGCCAGCAGCTCCTCCTCGAATGGGGGGACCCTTCTACGTGAGCAGTACTTC
CDR3aa: CASSSSSNGGTLLREQYF

d_gene: TRBD1
j_gene: TRBJ1-1
v_gene: TRBV13
abundance: NA
CDR3nt: TGTGCCAGCAGCCATTCCGGACAGGGAGGGTTTACTGAAGCTTTCTTT
CDR3aa: CASSHSGQGGFTEAFF

d_gene: NA
j_gene: TRBJ2-2
v_gene: TRBV9
abundance: NA
CDR3nt: TGTGCCAGCAGCGTAGGGGGTAGCGCGGGCGGGGAGCTGTTTTTT
CDR3aa: CASSVGGSAGGELFF

d_gene: TRBD1
j_gene: TRBJ1-2
v_gene: TRBV30
abundance: once
CDR3nt: TGTGCCTGGAGTGGGACAGGGAAGGACTATGGCTACACCTTC
CDR3aa: CAWSGTGKDYGYTF

d_gene: NA
j_gene: TRBJ1-1
v_gene: TRBV27
abundance: NA
CDR3nt: TGTGCCAGCAGTCCTGCGGGGGCCAGTGCTGAAGCTTTCTTT
CDR3aa: CASSPAGASAEAFF

d_gene: NA
j_gene: TRBJ1-1
v_gene: TRBV5-4
abundance: NA
CDR3nt: TGTGCCAGCGTAGACATGACCGGGGGGAACACTGAAGCTTTCTTT
CDR3aa: CASVDMTGGNTEAFF

d_gene: NA
j_gene: TRBJ1-6
v_gene: TRBV9
abundance: NA
CDR3nt: TGTGCCAGCAGCGCCGGGGTGGCTCCCGACGTGTCACCCCTCCACTTT
CDR3aa: CASSAGVAPDVSPLHF

d_gene: NA
j_gene: TRBJ1-1
v_gene: TRBV19
abundance: NA
CDR3nt: TGTGCCAGTTGTCTACAGGGCGAGAACACTGAAGCTTTCTTT
CDR3aa: CASCLQGENTEAFF

d_gene: NA
j_gene: TRBJ1-3
v_gene: TRBV25-1
abundance: NA
CDR3nt: TGTGCCGGCAGTGATCACGGGAAGGGCCCTCTCGGAAACACCATATATTTT
CDR3aa: CAGSDHGKGPLGNTIYF